The next 15 T cell receptor beta chains were all read from a single sample in a study of T cell repertoires in aging, cancer and after chemotherapy. A mixed TRB-A/B primer pool amplified rearranged TRB by multiplex touch-down PCR. TCRdb reanalysed the multiplex PCR reads using MiXCR and keeps one entry per CDR3 protein. This sample has fewer than 20,000 distinct CDR3 sequences, with 40% to 55% found just once. The template was genomic DNA from peripheral blood, not RNA. Input material: blood. The receptors derive from a human donor in good health.

V gene TRBV15 combines with J gene TRBJ2-7, with 7 bases aligning to TRBD1. The CDR3 is made up of 15 amino acids. V was pared by 1 base and J by 4 bases, with 7 bases of the junction left unmatched. Germline-derived CDR1 and CDR2 are LNHNV and YYDKDF (reference sequence). CDR3 nucleotide sequence: TGTGCCACCAGCAGAGGGGTTCCGGGACAGTACGAGCAGTACTTC. This gives the protein CATSRGVPGQYEQYF.

The chain combines TRBV19 with TRBJ2-1, with 7 bases lining up with TRBD1. Germline V gene data show CDR1 as LNHDA and CDR2 as SQIVND (reference sequence). Trimming took 3 bases from V and 4 from J; bases not matched to a gene: 3. This CDR3 is built from 14 residues. The CDR3 loop reads CASSMWDSYNEQFF. In DNA, the CDR3 is TGTGCCAGTAGTATGTGGGACAGTTACAATGAGCAGTTCTTC.

This clonotype came up a few times. In nucleotides, the CDR3 is TGTGCCAGTAGTAGACTAGCGGGAGGCTACGAGCAGTACTTC. As protein: CASSRLAGGYEQYF. The chain combines TRBV19 with TRBJ2-7, with 13 nucleotides matching TRBD2. CDR1 is LNHDA and CDR2 is SQIVND in the germline V gene (reference sequence). The CDR3 length is 14 residues. V lost 4 bases and J lost 3; bases outside the gene matches: 0.

The chain has TRBV18 and TRBJ2-3; 7 bases map to TRBD1. The CDR3 consists of 15 residues. Looked up from germline, CDR1 is KGHSH and CDR2 is LQKENI. With 3 bases clipped from V and 0 bases from J, the junction kept 3 bases outside the gene matches. CDR3 bases: TGTGCCAGCTCACCTACAGGGGCTAGCACAGATACGCAGTATTTT. Amino acids: CASSPTGASTDTQYF.

This clonotype was seen a few times. The chain recombines TRBV27 with TRBJ2-5; no clear D. Germline V lookup: CDR1 MNHEY, CDR2 SMNVEV (reference sequence). The CDR3 length is 11 residues. V was clipped by 4 bases and J by 5 bases, with 5 bases between them. The CDR3 DNA reads TGTGCCAGCAGTTACGCCGAGACCCAGTACTTC. Its translation: CASSYAETQYF.

The gene calls are TRBV6-1 and TRBJ1-2; TRBD1 matches 11 bases. Trimming at V came to 2 bases and at J to 8 bases, leaving 4 bases not matched to a gene. This CDR3 region has 14 residues. From germline, CDR1 is MNHNS and CDR2 SASEGT. The CDR3 is CASSETGTGGGYTF. CDR3 in DNA: TGTGCCAGCAGTGAAACTGGGACAGGGGGAGGCTACACCTTC.

Only a few counts were recorded for this clonotype. This chain links TRBV29-1 with TRBJ1-2; D gene ambiguous. This CDR3 has 14 amino acids. Deletions cut 6 bases from V and 0 bases from J, with 14 bases between. Germline V gene sequence: CDR1 SQVTM, CDR2 ANQGSEA. CDR3 nucleotides: TGCAGCGTCGAGAGACGGTTAGCTAACTATGGCTACACCTTC. Protein: CSVERRLANYGYTF.

This sequence joins TRBV6-5 and TRBJ2-1, with TRBD1 matching 8 bases. CDR3 length: 19 residues. In germline, CDR1 is MNHEY, CDR2 SVGAGI. The J segment lost 4 bases and the V segment lost 5 bases, leaving 19 bases of the junction unmatched. CDR3 DNA sequence: TGTGCCAGCAGTGAGTCGGGACAGGCCGCACAGGTTGGGTACAATGAGCAGTTCTTC. It is translated as CASSESGQAAQVGYNEQFF.

V gene TRBV29-1 combines with J gene TRBJ2-7; 9 bases map to TRBD2. Germline V gene data show CDR1 as SQVTM and CDR2 as ANQGSEA. The CDR3 extends over 13 amino acids. The J segment lost 0 bases and the V segment lost 3 bases, leaving 0 bases of the junction unmatched. CDR3 sequence: CSVETSGSYEQYF. CDR3 coding DNA: TGCAGCGTTGAGACTAGCGGCTCCTACGAGCAGTACTTC.

The chain links TRBV15 to TRBJ2-5; D is possibly TRBD2 (6 bases). The CDR3 loop spans 16 amino acids. Germline V gene data show CDR1 as LNHNV and CDR2 as YYDKDF (reference sequence). Between the trimmed V and J ends, which lost 0 bases and 1 base, there was a span of 12 bases. CDR3 DNA sequence: TGTGCCACCAGCAGAGATGAGCAGCGGGCCCAAGAGACCCAGTACTTC. It encodes CATSRDEQRAQETQYF.

This clonotype was detected a few times. V gene TRBV7-9 combines with J gene TRBJ1-4; 7 bases fit TRBD1. The germline V gene encodes CDR1 SEHNR and CDR2 FQNEAQ (reference sequence). CDR3 size: 16 residues. The V segment lost 4 bases and the J segment 1 base; nucleotides outside the gene matches: 6. The CDR3 sequence is CASSSGRDRTNEKLFF. The CDR3 nucleotides are TGTGCCAGCAGCTCGGGGAGGGACAGAACTAATGAAAAACTGTTTTTT.

J is TRBJ2-3 and V is TRBV19, with D possibly TRBD2 on 5 matching bases. Germline CDR1 reads LNHDA; CDR2 reads SQIVND (reference sequence). Trimming took off 0 bases at V and 2 bases at J, with 9 bases between the two ends. The CDR3 length is 15 residues. The CDR3 spells CASSIDSGYTDTQYF. The CDR3 coding sequence is TGTGCCAGTAGTATAGACAGCGGTTACACAGATACGCAGTATTTT.

This clonotype was detected a few times. The chain carries TRBV27 and TRBJ2-3; D gene uncertain. The CDR3 extends over 15 amino acids. Germline V lookup: CDR1 MNHEY, CDR2 SMNVEV (reference sequence). Between the trimmed V and J ends, which lost 7 bases and 0 bases, there was a span of 14 bases. Written as DNA, the CDR3 is TGTGCCAGCACCCTACTACCTTCTAGCACAGATACGCAGTATTTT. Residues: CASTLLPSSTDTQYF.

This sequence joins TRBV20-1 and TRBJ1-5; possible D gene TRBD1, 5 bases. Looked up from germline, CDR1 is DFQATT and CDR2 is SNEGSKA (reference sequence). This CDR3 spans 15 amino acids. V lost 2 bases to trimming and J lost 3 bases, with 14 bases between them. CDR3 loop: CSARRGDVDNQPQHF. CDR3 in DNA: TGCAGTGCTAGACGAGGGGACGTCGACAATCAGCCCCAGCATTTT.

This clonotype was detected once. V gene TRBV18 combines with J gene TRBJ2-7; D uncertain. The CDR3 length is 11 residues. Germline V gene lookup returns CDR1 KGHSH and CDR2 LQKENI. The V gene lost 4 bases and the J gene lost 3 bases, with 4 bases spanning the gap. CDR3 nucleotide sequence: TGTGCCAGCTCACAGGGCTACGAGCAGTACTTC. Translation: CASSQGYEQYF.